The rows below give T cell receptor beta chains drawn from one sample of a study of vaccination and CD4 T cells after COVID-19. TCRdb recomputed calls from the PCR reads with MiXCR, one row per CDR3 protein. In the table there are several thousand distinct CDR3 sequences, approximately 76% of which are singletons. Which antigens these TCRs recognize remains unknown. Sequencing used CD4+ T cells from blood, cultured in vitro. These receptors came from a human donor who had recovered from COVID-19. Both conserved end residues are part of each CDR3. A D gene is named only where the DNA matches it firmly. Part of the rows lack a size; the others show once, few, many or a class for expanded clones.

clone_size: -; j_call: TRBJ1-1; v_call: TRBV19; d_call: TRBD1; cdr3_nt: TGTGCCAGTACCCCAGGGACAGGGCCTCCTCTCGCTGAAGCTTTCTTT; cdr3_aa: CASTPGTGPPLAEAFF
clone_size: -; j_call: TRBJ1-2; v_call: TRBV10-3; d_call: TRBD1; cdr3_nt: TGTGCCATCAATCCAGGGGGTAGCTATGGCTACACCTTC; cdr3_aa: CAINPGGSYGYTF
clone_size: -; j_call: TRBJ1-2; v_call: TRBV20-1; d_call: TRBD1; cdr3_nt: TGCAGTGCTAGTGGGACAGGGCCTGCGGGCTACACCTTC; cdr3_aa: CSASGTGPAGYTF
clone_size: -; j_call: TRBJ1-2; v_call: TRBV19; d_call: -; cdr3_nt: TGTGCCAGTAGTAGGGCAGAGCGCTATGGCTACACCTTC; cdr3_aa: CASSRAERYGYTF
clone_size: -; j_call: TRBJ2-5; v_call: TRBV5-5; d_call: TRBD2; cdr3_nt: TGTGCCAGCAGCTTGGCCGAGAGAACTAGCGGGGATATACAAGAGACCCAGTACTTC; cdr3_aa: CASSLAERTSGDIQETQYF
clone_size: -; j_call: TRBJ2-1; v_call: TRBV27; d_call: -; cdr3_nt: TGTGCCAGCAGCAGAGAACATAGGTACAATGAGCAGTTCTTC; cdr3_aa: CASSREHRYNEQFF
clone_size: -; j_call: TRBJ1-3; v_call: TRBV19; d_call: TRBD1; cdr3_nt: TGTGCCAGTAGGGGACAGGCCTCTGGAAACACCATATATTTT; cdr3_aa: CASRGQASGNTIYF
clone_size: -; j_call: TRBJ1-6; v_call: TRBV30; d_call: -; cdr3_nt: TGTGCCTGGAGTCTCACAGGGAGGGGCTCCTATAATTCACCCCTCCACTTT; cdr3_aa: CAWSLTGRGSYNSPLHF
clone_size: -; j_call: TRBJ1-6; v_call: TRBV20-1; d_call: -; cdr3_nt: TGCAGTGCTAGAGATCCGACCAAGAGTAATTCACCCCTCCACTTT; cdr3_aa: CSARDPTKSNSPLHF
clone_size: -; j_call: TRBJ1-5; v_call: TRBV5-1; d_call: -; cdr3_nt: TGCGCCAGCAGCTTGATTGGGGGGCTAGGCAATCAGCCCCAGCATTTT; cdr3_aa: CASSLIGGLGNQPQHF
clone_size: -; j_call: TRBJ2-3; v_call: TRBV2; d_call: TRBD1; cdr3_nt: TGTGCCAGCAGACAGGGGCAGAGCACAGATACGCAGTATTTT; cdr3_aa: CASRQGQSTDTQYF
clone_size: few; j_call: TRBJ1-1; v_call: TRBV18; d_call: -; cdr3_nt: TGTGCCAGCTCAGTCATTACAGGACTGAGGAACGCGAACACTGAAGCTTTCTTT; cdr3_aa: CASSVITGLRNANTEAFF
clone_size: large; j_call: TRBJ2-7; v_call: TRBV4-1; d_call: -; cdr3_nt: TGCGCCAGCAGCCAAGTGGGTGCCCCTTACTACGAGCAGTACTTC; cdr3_aa: CASSQVGAPYYEQYF
clone_size: medium-sized; j_call: TRBJ1-2; v_call: TRBV30; d_call: -; cdr3_nt: TGTGCCTGGAGCCTATCCGGACATTCAGTCACCTTC; cdr3_aa: CAWSLSGHSVTF
clone_size: -; j_call: TRBJ1-3; v_call: TRBV20-1; d_call: TRBD1; cdr3_nt: TGCAGTGCTAAGGAGACAGGGAGGAACACCATATATTTT; cdr3_aa: CSAKETGRNTIYF
clone_size: once; j_call: TRBJ2-3; v_call: TRBV7-3; d_call: -; cdr3_nt: TGTGCCAGCAGCTTATACGTCGGGGCCGGGAATACGCAGTATTTT; cdr3_aa: CASSLYVGAGNTQYF
clone_size: -; j_call: TRBJ2-1; v_call: TRBV19; d_call: -; cdr3_nt: TGTGCCACCCAGGTGGGCAGTTCCTACAATGAGCAGTTCTTC; cdr3_aa: CATQVGSSYNEQFF
clone_size: once; j_call: TRBJ2-7; v_call: TRBV19; d_call: -; cdr3_nt: TGTGCCAGTAAACCAAGGAGTGGGGGTCCGGGTGAGCAGTACTTC; cdr3_aa: CASKPRSGGPGEQYF